This paragraph covers one T cell receptor (beta chain) sequence. Sequenced by immunoSEQ multiplex PCR; TCRdb stores in-frame clones only, minus some. The repertoire holds 300,000 to 350,000 clones, with 70% to 90% as singletons. This sample is drawn from a study of cytomegalovirus exposure and HLA in healthy donors. The receptor's source is a man aged 30 to 39 in good health and CMV-seronegative. Sequences were obtained from PBMCs.

CDR3 bases: TGTGCCAGCAGTGGGGACAGGGTTAATCAGCCCCAGCATTTT. Protein product: CASSGDRVNQPQHF. V is TRBV2 and J is TRBJ1-5; 9 bases match TRBD1. With 4 bases clipped from V and 4 bases from J, the junction kept 2 bases outside the gene matches. CDR3 length equals 14 residues. Germline loops: CDR1 SNHLY, CDR2 FYNNEI.